This is a list of T cell receptor beta chains from one sample in a study of beta chain features in type 1 diabetes. Sequencing was performed with immunoSEQ multiplex PCR; in TCRdb, only in-frame clones are kept and a portion is missing. Counted here are about 410,000 clones, about 14% occurring once; the ten biggest clones make up 0.035% to 0.045%. Sequencing was performed on naive CD4+ T cells from blood. Receptors originate from a man aged 30 to 45 in good health. Each CDR3 is given with its conserved first and last residue.

v_gene,j_gene,CDR3aa
TRBV11-3,TRBJ2-6,CASSSRSSGANVLTF
TRBV7-9,TRBJ1-4,CATRRTMNEKLFF
TRBV9,TRBJ2-1,CASSVRAGYNEQFF
TRBV7-2,TRBJ2-7,CASSLAGNSYEQYF
TRBV27,TRBJ1-2,CASSPGGQLYGYTF
TRBV30,TRBJ2-3,CAWSVAVGDTQYF
TRBV5-1,TRBJ2-1,CASSLGTGLSNEQFF
TRBV18,TRBJ2-1,CASSPTAEQFF
TRBV9,TRBJ1-4,CASSASGFNEKLFF
TRBV7-2,TRBJ2-1,CASSLLGSAYNEQFF
TRBV10-3,TRBJ2-6,CAISARDTERSGANVLTF
TRBV7-2,TRBJ1-4,CASSRESSGGEKLFF
TRBV29-1,TRBJ1-1,CSALWRENTEAFF
TRBV29-1,TRBJ1-2,CSVNLGDGYTF
TRBV7-2,TRBJ2-7,CASSLVLAGGYEQYF
TRBV19,TRBJ2-5,CASRLQGAGETQYF
TRBV30,TRBJ2-6,CAWNEGTGANVLTF
TRBV18,TRBJ2-1,CASSTVTGGINEQFF
TRBV5-1,TRBJ1-4,CASSDQGFANEKLFF
TRBV6-5,TRBJ2-3,CASSWSPSGGANTQYF
TRBV7-3,TRBJ2-2,CASSSTSGRFDTGELFF
TRBV7-2,TRBJ1-4,CASSLGDRANEKLFF
TRBV6-1,TRBJ1-1,CASSLDRNTEAFF
TRBV4-3,TRBJ2-5,CASSQELGQGRSDF
TRBV9,TRBJ1-2,CASSSGVGGIYGYTF
TRBV9,TRBJ2-7,CASSARTGGAYEQYF
TRBV30,TRBJ2-3,CAWTIGQVGTQYF
TRBV7-2,TRBJ2-1,CATSRMGEYNEQFF
TRBV7-3,TRBJ1-1,CASSLRVDTEAFF
TRBV9,TRBJ2-5,CASSVGPGLVETQYF
TRBV15,TRBJ1-5,CATSPRTGVYQPQHF
TRBV29-1,TRBJ2-1,CSVGDQRHEQFF
TRBV18,TRBJ2-5,CASSLQETQYF
TRBV4-1,TRBJ1-1,CASSQEGGRRTEAFF
TRBV7-2,TRBJ2-3,CASSQQSVYTDTQYF
TRBV29-1,TRBJ2-3,CSVETGGGNTQYF
TRBV4-3,TRBJ2-3,CASSPGGISTDTQYF
TRBV6-1,TRBJ1-2,CASSEALLGLAYYGYTF
TRBV5-4,TRBJ2-6,CASSLHGLPGANVLTF
TRBV19,TRBJ1-1,CASSRRTGNTEAFF
TRBV25-1,TRBJ1-1,CASSPPQWNTEAFF
TRBV6-1,TRBJ2-2,CASSASGELFF
TRBV21-1,TRBJ1-2,CASSATGGVGYGYTF
TRBV5-4,TRBJ1-1,CASSKVRETEAFF
TRBV7-8,TRBJ2-5,CASSPALTGETQYF
TRBV7-3,TRBJ1-2,CASSQAFRFEYGYTF
TRBV9,TRBJ2-3,CASSPTTKDTQYF
TRBV15,TRBJ1-1,CATSRDREFEAFF
TRBV18,TRBJ2-7,CASSPGLEGTEQYF
TRBV5-1,TRBJ1-6,CASSLDRPPNSPLHF
TRBV19,TRBJ2-1,CASSIGDTYNEQFF
TRBV6-6,TRBJ1-1,CASSYSFTEAFF
TRBV6-4,TRBJ1-1,CASSVRRGTEAFF
TRBV9,TRBJ2-3,CASSVAGARSTDTQYF
TRBV7-8,TRBJ2-1,CASSLRLALYNEQFF